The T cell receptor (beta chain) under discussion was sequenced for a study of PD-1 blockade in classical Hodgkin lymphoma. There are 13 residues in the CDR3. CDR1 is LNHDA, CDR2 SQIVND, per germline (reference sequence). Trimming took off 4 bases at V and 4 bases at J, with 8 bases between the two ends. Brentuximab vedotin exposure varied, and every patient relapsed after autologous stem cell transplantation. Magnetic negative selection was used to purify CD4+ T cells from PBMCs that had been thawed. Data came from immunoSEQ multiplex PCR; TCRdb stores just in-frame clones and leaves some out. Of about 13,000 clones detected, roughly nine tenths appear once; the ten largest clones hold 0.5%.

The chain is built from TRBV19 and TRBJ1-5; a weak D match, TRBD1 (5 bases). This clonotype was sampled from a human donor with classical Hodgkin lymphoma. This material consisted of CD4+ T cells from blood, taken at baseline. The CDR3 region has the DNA TGTGCCAGTAGTAGGGACCCGAATCAGCCCCAGCATTTT. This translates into CASSRDPNQPQHF.